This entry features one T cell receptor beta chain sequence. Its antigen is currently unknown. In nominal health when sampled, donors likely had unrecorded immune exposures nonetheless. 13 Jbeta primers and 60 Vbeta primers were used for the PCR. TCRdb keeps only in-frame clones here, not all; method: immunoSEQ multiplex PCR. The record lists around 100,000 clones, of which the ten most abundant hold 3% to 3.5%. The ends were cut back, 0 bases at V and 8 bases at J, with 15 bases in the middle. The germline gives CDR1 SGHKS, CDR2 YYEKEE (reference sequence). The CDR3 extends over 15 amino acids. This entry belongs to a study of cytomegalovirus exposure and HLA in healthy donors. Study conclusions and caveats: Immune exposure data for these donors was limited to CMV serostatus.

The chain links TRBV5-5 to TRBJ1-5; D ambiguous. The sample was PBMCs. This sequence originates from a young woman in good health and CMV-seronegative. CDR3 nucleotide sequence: TGTGCCAGCAGCTTGGATACGGCAGCCGGGAAGCCCCAGCATTTT. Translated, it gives CASSLDTAAGKPQHF.